Below, 23 T cell receptor beta chains from the same sample are listed, as sequenced in a study of immune heterogeneity within non-small cell lung tumors. Amplification of the TCR beta CDR3 was achieved through multiplex PCR with 32 V and 13 J primers. TCRdb redid the calling of the multiplex PCR reads with MiXCR, one entry per CDR3 protein. Counted here are 10,000 to 15,000 distinct CDR3 sequences, around a quarter occurring once; the ten biggest clones make up around 15%. For each sample, template was roughly 640 ng of bulk tumor genomic DNA. The authors collected several far-apart biopsies from each primary tumor during surgery. Curative operations were performed on patients who had untreated, newly diagnosed non-small cell lung cancer. The sample taken for sequencing was lung tumor tissue. All receptors derive from a man in his fifties or sixties with non-small cell lung cancer.

At least ten counts were recorded for this clonotype. The gene calls are TRBV18 and TRBJ1-6, with D tentatively TRBD1 (5 bases). V lost 2 bases to trimming and J lost 8 bases, with 13 bases between them. Germline lookup yields CDR1 KGHSH and CDR2 LQKENI. This CDR3 spans 15 amino acids. CDR3 protein: CASSPRQGTDSPLHF. The CDR3 DNA reads as TGTGCCAGCTCACCAAGGCAGGGTACCGATTCACCCCTCCACTTT. The whole variable domain, filled in from reference TRBV18 and TRBJ1-6, reads NAGVMQNPRHLVRRRGQEARLRCSPMKGHSHVYWYRQLPEEGLKFMVYLQKENIIDESGMPKERFSAEFPKEGPSILRIQQVVRGDSAAYFCASSPRQGTDSPLHFGNGTRLTVT.

This clonotype was observed a few times. Possible read error: a much larger clone is one base away. The rearrangement joins TRBV14 to TRBJ1-1, with D hard to call. This CDR3 comprises 14 residues. Per germline, CDR1 SGHDN and CDR2 FVKESK. CDR3 coding DNA: TGTGCCACCAGGAACTTGGGGATGAACACTGAAGTTTTCTTT. Translation gives CATRNLGMNTEVFF.

The table lists this clonotype with a few counts. The V and J genes are TRBV5-1 and TRBJ1-6; TRBD1 might be the D (5 bases). Germline values: CDR1 SGHRS, CDR2 YFSETQ. CDR3 size: 16 residues. Trimming left V 0 bases short and J 0 bases short, with 7 bases between. The CDR3 loop reads CASSLGGNSYNSPLHF. Here the CDR3 DNA reads TGCGCCAGCAGCTTGGGGGGGAACTCCTATAATTCACCCCTCCACTTT.

A remark on this clonotype: This may stem from a read error, because a much larger clone lies one nucleotide away. The chain links TRBV30 to TRBJ1-1, with 11 bases matching TRBD1. The J segment lost 6 bases and the V segment lost 3 bases, leaving 9 bases of the junction unmatched. The germline V gene has CDR1 GTSNPN and CDR2 SVGIG (reference sequence). This CDR3 is 15 amino acids long. As DNA, the CDR3 is TGTGCCTGGAGAGTGGACAGGGGGCGTTCCCCTGAAGCTTTCTTT. Its protein product is CAWRVDRGRSPEAFF.

This clonotype was counted many times. The chain is built from TRBV24-1 and TRBJ2-4; the D call may be TRBD1 or TRBD2 (5 bases each). CDR3 size: 15 residues. The germline CDR1 and CDR2 sequences are KGHDR and SFDVKD. V lost 9 bases to trimming and J lost 0 bases, with 14 bases between them. The CDR3 DNA sequence: TGTGCCACCTCTCAAGGGGAGTTAGCCAAAAACATTCAGTACTTC. It encodes CATSQGELAKNIQYF.

This clonotype is termed medium-sized. This rearrangement joins TRBV27 to TRBJ2-2, with D possibly matching TRBD2 (6 bases). This CDR3 is built from 16 residues. Germline CDR1 is MNHEY and CDR2 is SMNVEV (reference sequence). Trimming cost V 6 bases and J 1 base, with 15 bases left between them. As DNA, the CDR3 is TGTGCCAGCAGCCCTAGTTTAGCGGTGAACACCGGGGAGCTGTTTTTT. This translates into CASSPSLAVNTGELFF.

The chain uses TRBV3-1 and TRBJ2-1; the D call may be TRBD1 or TRBD2 (5 bases each). CDR1 is LGHDT and CDR2 is YNNKEL in the germline V gene (reference sequence). Trimming removed 4 bases from V and 0 bases from J, with 19 bases in between. This CDR3 region has 18 residues. The CDR3 bases are TGTGCCAGCAGCCTCGCGGACTGGGGCCCCTTCTCCTACAATGAGCAGTTCTTC. The encoded protein is CASSLADWGPFSYNEQFF.

With regard to this clonotype: A much larger clone differs by one base, so this may be a read error. This sequence joins TRBV11-1 and TRBJ2-1; TRBD2 agrees at 7 bases. After removal of 1 base from V and 4 bases from J, the junction contained 7 bases not matched to a gene. The germline gives CDR1 SGHAT, CDR2 FQDESV (reference sequence). CDR3 size: 16 residues. The CDR3 sequence: CASSLDGLAEYNEQFF. Here the CDR3 DNA reads TGTGCCAGCAGCTTAGATGGTCTAGCGGAGTACAATGAGCAGTTCTTC.

In its sample, this clonotype was seen many times. V is TRBV20-1 and J is TRBJ2-1; 7 bases align to TRBD1. The V gene's germline CDR1 is DFQATT and CDR2 SNEGSKA (reference sequence). The J segment lost 7 bases and the V segment lost 6 bases, leaving 15 bases of the junction unmatched. CDR3 length: 15 residues. The CDR3 DNA follows: TGCAGTGCCACCCCCGGGACAGAGAACTATAATGAGCAGTTCTTC. Translation: CSATPGTENYNEQFF.

The rearrangement joins TRBV30 to TRBJ1-2; no firm D call. CDR1 is GTSNPN and CDR2 is SVGIG in the germline V gene (reference sequence). V lost 2 bases and J lost 3, with 13 bases in between. The CDR3 length is 14 residues. The CDR3 sequence: CAWSQEGRYYGYTF. The CDR3 DNA reads TGTGCCTGGAGTCAGGAAGGGCGGTACTATGGCTACACCTTC.

Turning to this clonotype: Possible read error: a much larger clone is one base away. V gene TRBV4-2 combines with J gene TRBJ2-4; D uncertain. This CDR3 has 14 residues. The germline CDR1 and CDR2 sequences are LGHNA and YNFKEQ. CDR3 protein: CANSQPLAKNIQYF. CDR3 nucleotide sequence: TGTGCCAACAGCCAACCCCTAGCCAAAAACATTCAGTACTTC.

At least ten counts were recorded for this clonotype. This chain joins TRBV7-9 and TRBJ2-2; D unclear. The CDR3 is 16 amino acids. V lost 1 base and J 1 base, leaving 10 bases between the germline ends. CDR1 SEHNR and CDR2 FQNEAQ come from the germline V gene (reference sequence). Written as DNA, the CDR3 is TGTGCCAGCAGCTTAGGGTTAAAGGGGAACACCGGGGAGCTGTTTTTT. This translates into CASSLGLKGNTGELFF.

A remark on this clonotype: The CDR3 carries no conserved terminal phenylalanine or tryptophan, so it likely arises from a read error. No DNA is shown, since the ends of the CDR3 on it are uncertain; the CDR3 is the one TCRdb lists. The CDR3 protein is CSAKKGTNEPFS. The chain combines TRBV20-1 with TRBJ2-1; the listed D gene, TRBD1, was not tested against the DNA. 12 amino acids form the CDR3, both terminal residues included. The germline V gene has CDR1 DFQATT and CDR2 SNEGSKA (reference sequence).

This clonotype was found a few times. The junction does not match germline at one end; this may be a read error. The CDR3 coding sequence is TGTGCCGGCAGTGAAAGGACAGGAAAGGGTCAGCCCCAGCATTTT. Translated: CAGSERTGKGQPQHF. V is TRBV6-1 and J is TRBJ1-5; 7 positions agree with TRBD1. Germline CDR1 reads MNHNS; CDR2 reads SASEGT. There are 15 residues in the CDR3.

This clonotype was detected many times. The chain carries TRBV7-9 and TRBJ1-4, with 9 bases matching TRBD1. V trimming: 5 bases; J trimming: 8 bases; junction bases outside the gene matches: 9. The CDR3 loop spans 15 amino acids. The V gene's germline CDR1 is SEHNR and CDR2 FQNEAQ (reference sequence). The CDR3 DNA reads TGTGCCAGCAGCCCTCCGGGACAGGGTGGCGAAAAACTGTTTTTT. Its translation is CASSPPGQGGEKLFF. The variable domain in full, with the rest retrieved from reference TRBV7-9 and TRBJ1-4, is DTGVSQNPRHKITKRGQNVTFRCDPISEHNRLYWYRQTLGQGPEFLTYFQNEAQLEKSRLLSDRFSAERPKGSFSTLEIQRTEQGDSAMYLCASSPPGQGGEKLFFGSGTQLSVL.

This clonotype occurred once. Germline and junction disagree at one end, which may indicate a read error. The V and J genes are TRBV6-1 and TRBJ2-2; D is perhaps TRBD2 (5 bases). Per the germline V gene, CDR1 is MNHNS and CDR2 is SASEGT. The CDR3 is 16 residues long. The CDR3 DNA is TGTGCCAGCAGGATGGACGGTACCCCGAACACCGGGGAGCTGGTTTTT. Its protein is CASRMDGTPNTGELVF.

This clonotype was seen many times. The chain joins TRBV20-1 to TRBJ1-2; D might be TRBD1 (5 bases). The germline V gene encodes CDR1 DFQATT and CDR2 SNEGSKA (reference sequence). Trimming left V 5 bases short and J 6 bases short, with 16 bases between. The CDR3 runs 13 residues. DNA for the CDR3: TGCAGTGCTGCTCGACAGATACAAAATGGCTACACCTTC. This encodes CSAARQIQNGYTF.

In its sample, this clonotype was seen many times. The chain has TRBV4-1 and TRBJ1-1; the D is unclear. In germline, CDR1 is MGHRA, CDR2 YSYEKL. V was shortened by 0 bases and J by 1 base, with 9 bases between the two germline ends. CDR3 size: 15 residues. The CDR3 region is CASSQEQSQNTEAFF. In nucleotides, the CDR3 is TGCGCCAGCAGCCAAGAGCAGTCCCAGAACACTGAAGCTTTCTTT.

This clonotype was counted a few times. A read error is possible here, since a much larger clone lies one base away. The V gene is TRBV20-1, the J gene TRBJ1-1; no definite D call. V was clipped by 0 bases and J by 2 bases, with 7 bases between them. CDR1 and CDR2 (germline): DFQATT, SNEGSKA (reference sequence). The CDR3 covers 13 residues. CDR3 nucleotide sequence: TGCAGTGCTAGAGACAGCCTTAACACTGAAGCTTTCTTT. Translated: CSARDSLNTEAFF.

On this clonotype: At one end, the junction sequence differs from germline, possibly due to a read error. The chain joins TRBV12-3 or TRBV12-4 to TRBJ2-7; 8 bases map to TRBD1. The length of the CDR3 is 16 residues. The CDR3 DNA reads TGTGCCGGCAGCCCGGAGGTGACAGGGGTCTCCTACGAGCAGTACTTC. Its protein product is CAGSPEVTGVSYEQYF.

This clonotype appeared many times. This chain uses TRBV6-1 with TRBJ1-3; 7 bases align to TRBD1. CDR1 is MNHNS and CDR2 is SASEGT in the germline V gene. V was clipped by 6 bases and J by 1 base; unmatched bases: 6. CDR3 size: 15 residues. Written as DNA, the CDR3 is TGTGCCAGCAGGGGACAGCAGACTTCTGGAAACACCATATATTTT. This encodes CASRGQQTSGNTIYF.

Regarding this clonotype: This may stem from a read error, because a much larger clone lies one nucleotide away. V is TRBV9 and J is TRBJ2-7; TRBD1 matches 9 bases. The CDR3 is made up of 15 amino acids. V was clipped by 1 base and J by 6 bases; unmatched bases: 8. Germline assignment: CDR1 SGDLS and CDR2 YYNGEE. DNA for the CDR3: TGTGCCAGCAGCGTAAGCGGGACAGGGAGTTCCGAGCAGTACTTC. Protein sequence: CASSVSGTGSSEQYF.

The chain is built from TRBV5-1 and TRBJ2-5, with D hard to call. The germline V gene has CDR1 SGHRS and CDR2 YFSETQ. This CDR3 contains 14 residues. V gave up 4 bases and J gave up 0 bases, with 10 bases separating them. CDR3 nucleotides: TGCGCCAGCAGCACCCTTGGGTACCAAGAGACCCAGTACTTC. Translated, it gives CASSTLGYQETQYF.